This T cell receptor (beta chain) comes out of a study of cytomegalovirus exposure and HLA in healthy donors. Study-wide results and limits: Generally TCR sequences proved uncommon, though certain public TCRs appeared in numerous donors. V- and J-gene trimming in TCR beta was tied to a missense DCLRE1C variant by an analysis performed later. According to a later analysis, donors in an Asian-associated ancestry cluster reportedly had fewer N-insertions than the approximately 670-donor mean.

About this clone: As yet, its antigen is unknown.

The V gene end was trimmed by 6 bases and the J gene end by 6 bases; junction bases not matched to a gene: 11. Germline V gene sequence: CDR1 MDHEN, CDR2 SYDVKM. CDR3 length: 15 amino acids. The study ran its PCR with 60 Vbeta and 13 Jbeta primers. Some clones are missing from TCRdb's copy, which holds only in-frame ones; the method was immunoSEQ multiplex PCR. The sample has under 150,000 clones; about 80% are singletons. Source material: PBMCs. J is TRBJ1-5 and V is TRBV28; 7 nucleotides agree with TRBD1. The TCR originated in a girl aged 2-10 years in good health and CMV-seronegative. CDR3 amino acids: CASSPPTGIGQPQHF. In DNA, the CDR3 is TGTGCCAGCAGCCCGCCGACAGGGATTGGTCAGCCCCAGCATTTT. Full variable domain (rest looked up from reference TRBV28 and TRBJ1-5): DVKVTQSSRYLVKRTGEKVFLECVQDMDHENMFWYRQDPGLGLRLIYFSYDVKMKEKGDIPEGYSVSREKKERFSLILESASTNQTSMYLCASSPPTGIGQPQHFGDGTRLSIL.